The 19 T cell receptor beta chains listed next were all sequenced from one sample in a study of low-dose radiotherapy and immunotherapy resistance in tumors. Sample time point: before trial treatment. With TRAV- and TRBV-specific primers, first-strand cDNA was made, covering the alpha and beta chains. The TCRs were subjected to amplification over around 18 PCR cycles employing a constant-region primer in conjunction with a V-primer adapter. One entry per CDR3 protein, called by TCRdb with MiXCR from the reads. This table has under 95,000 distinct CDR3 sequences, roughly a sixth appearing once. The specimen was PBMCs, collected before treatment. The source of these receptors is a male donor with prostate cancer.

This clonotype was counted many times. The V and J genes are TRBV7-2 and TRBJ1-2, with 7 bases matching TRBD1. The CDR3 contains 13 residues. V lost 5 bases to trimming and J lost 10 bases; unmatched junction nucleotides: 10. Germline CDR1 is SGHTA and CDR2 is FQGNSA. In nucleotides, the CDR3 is TGTGCCAGCAGCCAATCCCGACAGGGTGTCTACACCTTC. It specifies CASSQSRQGVYTF.

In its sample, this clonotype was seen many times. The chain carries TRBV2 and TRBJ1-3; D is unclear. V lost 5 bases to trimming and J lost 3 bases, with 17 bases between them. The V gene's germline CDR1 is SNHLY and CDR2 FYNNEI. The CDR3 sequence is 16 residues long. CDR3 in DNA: TGTGCCAGCAGTCCATTGACGGTCCCCAGTGGAAACACCATATATTTT. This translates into CASSPLTVPSGNTIYF.

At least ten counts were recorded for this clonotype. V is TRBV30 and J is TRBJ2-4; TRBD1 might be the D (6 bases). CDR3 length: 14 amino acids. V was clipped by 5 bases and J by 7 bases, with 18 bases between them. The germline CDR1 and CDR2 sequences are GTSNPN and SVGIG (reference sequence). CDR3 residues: CAWVGALTNNIQYF. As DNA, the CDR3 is TGTGCCTGGGTGGGGGCTCTAACAAATAACATTCAGTACTTC.

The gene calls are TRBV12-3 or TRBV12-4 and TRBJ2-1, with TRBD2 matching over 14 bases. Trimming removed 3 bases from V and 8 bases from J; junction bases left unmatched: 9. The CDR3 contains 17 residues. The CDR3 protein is CASSFLPGLAGAHEQFF. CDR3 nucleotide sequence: TGTGCCAGCAGTTTTCTCCCGGGACTAGCGGGGGCGCATGAGCAGTTCTTC.

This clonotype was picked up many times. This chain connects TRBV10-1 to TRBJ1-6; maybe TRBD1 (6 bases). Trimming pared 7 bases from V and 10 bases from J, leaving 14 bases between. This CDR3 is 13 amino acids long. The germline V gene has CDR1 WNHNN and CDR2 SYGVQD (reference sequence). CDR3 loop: CASNRDKLSPLHF. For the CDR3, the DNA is TGCGCCAGCAACCGGGACAAATTATCACCCCTCCACTTT.

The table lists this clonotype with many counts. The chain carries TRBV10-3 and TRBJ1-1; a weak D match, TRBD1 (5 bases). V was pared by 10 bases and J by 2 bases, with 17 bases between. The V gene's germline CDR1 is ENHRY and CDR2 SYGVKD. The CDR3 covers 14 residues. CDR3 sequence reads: CASRGGDLNTEAFF. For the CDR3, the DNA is TGTGCCAGCCGGGGGGGGGACTTAAACACTGAAGCTTTCTTT.

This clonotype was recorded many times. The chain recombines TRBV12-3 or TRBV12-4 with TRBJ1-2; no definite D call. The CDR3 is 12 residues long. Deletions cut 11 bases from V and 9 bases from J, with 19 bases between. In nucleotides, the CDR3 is TGTGCCGCGACTTCCCTCGGCAACAGCTACACCTTC. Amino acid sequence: CAATSLGNSYTF.

For the CDR3, the DNA is TGCGCCAGCAGCTTTGGGAGGACAACTAACTATGGCTACACCTTC. Translated, it gives CASSFGRTTNYGYTF. This chain uses TRBV5-1 with TRBJ1-2, with D possibly matching TRBD1 (5 bases). The germline V and J ends were trimmed by 2 bases and 0 bases, with 11 bases remaining between them. The CDR3 consists of 15 residues. Germline V gene sequence: CDR1 SGHRS, CDR2 YFSETQ.

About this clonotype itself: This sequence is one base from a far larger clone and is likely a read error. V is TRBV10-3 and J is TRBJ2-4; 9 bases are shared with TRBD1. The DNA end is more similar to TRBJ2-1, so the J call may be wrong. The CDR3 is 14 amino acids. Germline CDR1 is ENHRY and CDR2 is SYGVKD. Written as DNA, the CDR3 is TGTGCCAGCAGACTGACAGGGGGAGGGAACATTCAGTTCTTC. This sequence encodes CASRLTGGGNIQFF.

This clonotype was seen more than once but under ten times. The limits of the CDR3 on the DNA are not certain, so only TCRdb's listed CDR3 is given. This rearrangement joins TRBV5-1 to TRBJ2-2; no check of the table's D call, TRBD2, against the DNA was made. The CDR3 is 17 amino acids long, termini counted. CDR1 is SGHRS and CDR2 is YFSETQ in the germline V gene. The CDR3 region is CASSSQAGPYTGELFFF.

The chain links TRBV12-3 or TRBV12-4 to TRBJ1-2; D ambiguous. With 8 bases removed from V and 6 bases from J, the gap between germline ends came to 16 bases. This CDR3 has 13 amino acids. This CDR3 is CASGSRGYDGYTF. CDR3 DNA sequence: TGTGCCAGCGGATCACGTGGCTACGATGGCTACACCTTC.

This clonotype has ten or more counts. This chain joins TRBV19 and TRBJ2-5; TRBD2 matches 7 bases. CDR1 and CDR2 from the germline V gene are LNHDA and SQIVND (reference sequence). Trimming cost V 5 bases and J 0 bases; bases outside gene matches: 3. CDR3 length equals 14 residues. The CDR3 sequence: CASSPTSDQETQYF. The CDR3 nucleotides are TGTGCCAGTAGTCCTACTAGCGACCAAGAGACCCAGTACTTC.

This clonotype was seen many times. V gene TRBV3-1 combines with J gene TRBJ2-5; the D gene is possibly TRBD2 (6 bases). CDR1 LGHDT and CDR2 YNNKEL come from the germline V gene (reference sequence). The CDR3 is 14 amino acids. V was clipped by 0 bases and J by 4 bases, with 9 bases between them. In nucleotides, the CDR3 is TGTGCCAGCAGCCAAGATCATAGCGGAGAGACCCAGTACTTC. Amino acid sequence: CASSQDHSGETQYF.

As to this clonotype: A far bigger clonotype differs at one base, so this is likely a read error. CDR3 residues: CASSGLGDWETQYF. CDR3 DNA: TGTGCCAGCAGTGGGCTAGGGGACTGGGAGACCCAGTACTTC. V usage is TRBV6-1 and J usage is TRBJ2-5; D may be TRBD2 (6 bases). CDR1 is MNHNS, CDR2 SASEGT, per germline. The V gene lost 4 bases and the J gene lost 5 bases, with 14 bases spanning the gap. The CDR3 has 14 residues.

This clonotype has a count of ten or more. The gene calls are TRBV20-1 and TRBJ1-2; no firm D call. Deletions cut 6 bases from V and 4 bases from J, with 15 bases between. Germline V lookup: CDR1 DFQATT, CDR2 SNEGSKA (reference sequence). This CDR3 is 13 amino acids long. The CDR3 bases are TGCAGTGCCTCGGAAAGGTCTATCTATGGCTACACCTTC. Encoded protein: CSASERSIYGYTF.

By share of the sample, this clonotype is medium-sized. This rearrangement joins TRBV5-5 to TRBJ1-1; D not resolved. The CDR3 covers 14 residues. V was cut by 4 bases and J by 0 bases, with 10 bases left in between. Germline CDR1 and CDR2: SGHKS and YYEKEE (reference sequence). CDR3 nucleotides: TGTGCCAGCAGCCCCGGACGGATGAACACTGAAGCTTTCTTT. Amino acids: CASSPGRMNTEAFF. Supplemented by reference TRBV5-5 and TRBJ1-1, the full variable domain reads DAGVTQSPTHLIKTRGQQVTLRCSPISGHKSVSWYQQVLGQGPQFIFQYYEKEERGRGNFPDRFSARQFPNYSSELNVNALLLGDSALYLCASSPGRMNTEAFFGQGTRLTVV.

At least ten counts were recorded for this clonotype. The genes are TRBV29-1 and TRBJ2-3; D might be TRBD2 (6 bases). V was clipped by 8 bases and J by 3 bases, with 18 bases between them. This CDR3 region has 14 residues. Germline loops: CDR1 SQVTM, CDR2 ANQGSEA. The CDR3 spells CSHAVGGVTDTQYF. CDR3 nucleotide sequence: TGCAGCCATGCGGTGGGCGGGGTGACAGATACGCAGTATTTT.

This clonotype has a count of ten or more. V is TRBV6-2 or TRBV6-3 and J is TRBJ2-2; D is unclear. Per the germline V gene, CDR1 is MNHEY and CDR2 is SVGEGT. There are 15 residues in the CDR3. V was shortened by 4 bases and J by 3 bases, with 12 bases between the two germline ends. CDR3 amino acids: CASSSQIIYTGELFF. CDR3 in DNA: TGTGCCAGCAGTTCCCAGATTATATACACCGGGGAGCTGTTTTTT.

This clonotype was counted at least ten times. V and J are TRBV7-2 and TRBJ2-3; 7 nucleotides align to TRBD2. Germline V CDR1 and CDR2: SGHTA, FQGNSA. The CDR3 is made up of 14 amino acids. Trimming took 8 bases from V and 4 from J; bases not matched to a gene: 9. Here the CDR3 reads CASGRRAGADTQYF. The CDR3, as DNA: TGTGCCAGCGGTAGGAGGGCGGGGGCAGATACGCAGTATTTT.